The 24 T cell receptor beta chains in this list originate from one sample, sequenced in a study of technical replicates of blood from a handful of donors. Sequencing was performed with immunoSEQ multiplex PCR; in TCRdb, only in-frame clones are kept and a portion is missing. The data show 98,000 or so clones, 95% seen once. Sequencing was done on a sample of T cells isolated from PBMCs. The receptors were gathered from a human donor in good health.

The chain is built from TRBV4-1 and TRBJ1-4; D is ambiguous. Trimming stripped 0 bases from V and 7 bases from J, with 12 bases between. This CDR3 contains 15 residues. CDR1 and CDR2 from the germline V gene are MGHRA and YSYEKL. CDR3 sequence (DNA): TGCGCCAGCAGCCAAGAAGGACTTGCCGTTGAAAAACTGTTTTTT. Protein sequence: CASSQEGLAVEKLFF.

The rearrangement links TRBV2 to TRBJ2-7, with TRBD2 identical over 11 bases. From germline, CDR1 is SNHLY and CDR2 FYNNEI. The V segment lost 4 bases and the J segment 5 bases; nucleotides outside the gene matches: 7. The CDR3 covers 15 residues. The DNA for the CDR3 is TGTGCCAGCAGTGGTAGCGGGAGGGGGCCCCACGAGCAGTACTTC. It translates to CASSGSGRGPHEQYF.

On this clone: Relative to the germline gene, one junction end is altered; a read error may explain this. This rearrangement joins TRBV18 to TRBJ1-2, with a weak D call TRBD1 (5 bases). The CDR3 totals 10 residues. Looked up from germline, CDR1 is KGHSH and CDR2 is LQKENI. CDR3 loop: CASSRARGRF. Written as DNA, the CDR3 is TGTGCCAGCTCACGTGCAAGGGGCCGCTTC.

This clone appeared a single time. The rearrangement joins TRBV5-1 to TRBJ2-7, with D perhaps matching TRBD2 (5 bases). Germline CDR1 is SGHRS and CDR2 is YFSETQ. The ends were cut back, 0 bases at V and 5 bases at J, with 9 bases in the middle. The CDR3 extends over 13 amino acids. This CDR3 is CASSLAPEDEQYF. The CDR3 DNA sequence: TGCGCCAGCAGCTTGGCTCCGGAGGACGAGCAGTACTTC.

The rearrangement uses TRBV6-6 and TRBJ1-2; tentatively, D is TRBD1 (5 bases). The V gene lost 3 bases and the J gene lost 0 bases, with 8 bases spanning the gap. CDR1 and CDR2 (germline): MNHNY, SVGAGI (reference sequence). The CDR3 totals 14 residues. CDR3 in amino acids: CASSYRGANYGYTF. The CDR3 bases are TGTGCCAGCAGTTATCGGGGGGCTAACTATGGCTACACCTTC.

The chain employs TRBV2 and TRBJ2-3; D is ambiguous. Germline V lookup: CDR1 SNHLY, CDR2 FYNNEI. The CDR3 loop spans 14 amino acids. V gave up 3 bases and J gave up 0 bases, with 7 bases separating them. CDR3 residues: CASSEAWSTDTQYF. Here the CDR3 DNA reads TGTGCCAGCAGTGAGGCCTGGAGCACAGATACGCAGTATTTT. The complete variable domain, with remaining parts taken from reference TRBV2 and TRBJ2-3, reads EPEVTQTPSHQVTQMGQEVILRCVPISNHLYFYWYRQILGQKVEFLVSFYNNEISEKSEIFDDQFSVERPDGSNFTLKIRSTKLEDSAMYFCASSEAWSTDTQYFGPGTRLTVL.

CDR3 residues: CASSEETGAPNEKLFF. Written as DNA, the CDR3 is TGTGCCAGCAGTGAAGAGACAGGGGCACCAAATGAAAAACTGTTTTTT. This chain connects TRBV2 to TRBJ1-4; 8 bases align to TRBD1. Germline CDR1 SNHLY, CDR2 FYNNEI. V shed 1 base and J 5 bases; nucleotides not matched to a gene: 6. The CDR3 is made up of 16 amino acids. The variable domain in full, completed from reference TRBV2 and TRBJ1-4, reads EPEVTQTPSHQVTQMGQEVILRCVPISNHLYFYWYRQILGQKVEFLVSFYNNEISEKSEIFDDQFSVERPDGSNFTLKIRSTKLEDSAMYFCASSEETGAPNEKLFFGSGTQLSVL.

The rearrangement links TRBV1 to TRBJ2-2; the table's D call TRBD1 went unverified against the DNA. TRBV1 represents a pseudogene. The CDR3 has 15 residues. CDR3 nucleotides: TGCACCAGCCCTGGGCCAGGGGTCGGGACCGGGGAGCTGTTTTTT. This encodes CTSPGPGVGTGELFF.

Remarks on this clone: Other DNA sequences in this specimen translate into the identical CDR3. The DNA for the CDR3 is TGTGCCAGCCCTCCCACTAGCGGGAGGGCCTATGTGGTAACAGATACGCAGTATTTT. Its translation: CASPPTSGRAYVVTDTQYF. This sequence joins TRBV27 and TRBJ2-3; 13 positions match TRBD2. The trim removed 8 bases at V and 3 bases at J, leaving 17 bases unmatched. The germline V gene has CDR1 MNHEY and CDR2 SMNVEV (reference sequence). This CDR3 has 19 residues.

This chain joins TRBV19 and TRBJ1-2; 7 nucleotides agree with TRBD1. This CDR3 spans 15 amino acids. From germline, CDR1 is LNHDA and CDR2 SQIVND (reference sequence). V was clipped by 1 base and J by 8 bases; unmatched bases: 10. The CDR3 loop reads CASSIGIQGGSGYTF. The DNA for the CDR3 is TGTGCCAGTAGTATAGGGATCCAGGGGGGTAGCGGCTACACCTTC. Drawing the rest from reference TRBV19 and TRBJ1-2, the complete variable domain is DGGITQSPKYLFRKEGQNVTLSCEQNLNHDAMYWYRQDPGQGLRLIYYSQIVNDFQKGDIAEGYSVSREKKESFPLTVTSAQKNPTAFYLCASSIGIQGGSGYTFGSGTRLTVV.

The rearrangement joins TRBV6-1 to TRBJ1-2; 7 nucleotides align to TRBD1. V shed 1 base, J shed 5 bases, and the junction held 7 bases outside the gene matches. Looked up from germline, CDR1 is MNHNS and CDR2 is SASEGT. This CDR3 contains 15 residues. CDR3 nucleotides: TGTGCCAGCAGTGAAGGACAGGGAGGCATTTATGGCTACACCTTC. This sequence encodes CASSEGQGGIYGYTF.

The V call is TRBV5-5, the J call TRBJ2-3, with a tentative D call TRBD1 (5 bases). Per the germline V gene, CDR1 is SGHKS and CDR2 is YYEKEE (reference sequence). The CDR3 is 13 amino acids. V lost 10 bases and J lost 3, with 15 bases in between. The CDR3 DNA reads as TGTGCCTCCAAGGCAGGGCCTACAGATACGCAGTATTTT. Its protein product is CASKAGPTDTQYF.

This rearrangement joins TRBV2 to TRBJ2-1; D is uncertain. The CDR3 has 14 residues. Germline V gene lookup returns CDR1 SNHLY and CDR2 FYNNEI. V was cut by 3 bases and J by 9 bases, with 15 bases left in between. The CDR3 spells CASSDPLGFGEQFF. DNA for the CDR3: TGTGCCAGCAGTGATCCCCTCGGTTTCGGTGAGCAGTTCTTC.

V is TRBV6-5 and J is TRBJ2-7, with 12 nucleotides matching TRBD2. There are 16 residues in the CDR3. From germline, CDR1 is MNHEY and CDR2 SVGAGI. V lost 2 bases to trimming and J lost 4 bases; unmatched junction nucleotides: 6. CDR3 nucleotide sequence: TGTGCCAGCAGTTACGCCACTAGCGGGGGGTGGTACGAGCAGTACTTC. It specifies CASSYATSGGWYEQYF.

This chain links TRBV7-9 with TRBJ2-2; D ambiguous. Trimming took off 1 base at V and 1 base at J, with 7 bases between the two ends. The CDR3 covers 15 residues. Germline CDR1 SEHNR, CDR2 FQNEAQ (reference sequence). CDR3 loop: CASSLVGRNTGELFF. The CDR3 DNA reads TGTGCCAGCAGCTTAGTTGGCAGGAACACCGGGGAGCTGTTTTTT.

This sequence joins TRBV19 and TRBJ1-1; the D gene is possibly TRBD1 (5 bases). Germline CDR1 and CDR2: LNHDA and SQIVND (reference sequence). The CDR3 extends over 14 amino acids. V gave up 6 bases and J gave up 0 bases, with 11 bases separating them. Here the CDR3 DNA reads TGTGCCAGTAGCTGGGGGGGAGTGAACACTGAAGCTTTCTTT. Translated: CASSWGGVNTEAFF.

This clone showed up just once. The chain carries TRBV27 and TRBJ2-3; 7 bases are shared with TRBD1. V gave up 6 bases and J gave up 4 bases; unmatched junction bases: 4. This CDR3 has 13 residues. The germline V gene encodes CDR1 MNHEY and CDR2 SMNVEV (reference sequence). CDR3 residues: CASSRTGPDTQYF. The CDR3 nucleotides are TGTGCCAGCAGCCGGACAGGACCAGATACGCAGTATTTT.

The gene calls are TRBV7-9 and TRBJ1-4; tentative D call: TRBD1 (5 bases). This CDR3 spans 14 amino acids. The V and J ends lost 3 bases and 5 bases respectively, with 10 bases between them. Germline loops: CDR1 SEHNR, CDR2 FQNEAQ (reference sequence). CDR3 residues: CASSLTAPNEKLFF. In DNA form, the CDR3 reads TGTGCCAGCAGCTTGACAGCTCCAAATGAAAAACTGTTTTTT. The variable domain in full, completed from reference TRBV7-9 and TRBJ1-4, reads DTGVSQNPRHKITKRGQNVTFRCDPISEHNRLYWYRQTLGQGPEFLTYFQNEAQLEKSRLLSDRFSAERPKGSFSTLEIQRTEQGDSAMYLCASSLTAPNEKLFFGSGTQLSVL.

The chain recombines TRBV7-9 with TRBJ1-2; TRBD1 matches 8 bases. The germline CDR1 and CDR2 sequences are SEHNR and FQNEAQ (reference sequence). This CDR3 is built from 15 residues. V was clipped by 0 bases and J by 5 bases; unmatched bases: 5. The CDR3 is CASSLARTGIYGYTF. Here the CDR3 DNA reads TGTGCCAGCAGCTTAGCTCGGACAGGGATTTATGGCTACACCTTC.

CDR3 amino acids: CASSSYRQGPWDTEAFF. CDR3 coding DNA: TGTGCCAGCAGCTCCTATAGACAGGGCCCCTGGGACACTGAAGCTTTCTTT. The chain has TRBV5-5 and TRBJ1-1, with 7 bases identical to TRBD1. The CDR3 extends over 17 amino acids. Germline CDR1 SGHKS, CDR2 YYEKEE (reference sequence). Trimming cost V 3 bases and J 3 bases; bases outside gene matches: 14.

V usage is TRBV5-6 and J usage is TRBJ2-1; 7 bases fit TRBD1. Germline V gene lookup returns CDR1 SGHDT and CDR2 YYEEEE. The CDR3 has 13 amino acids. After removal of 4 bases from V and 7 bases from J, the junction contained 5 bases not matched to a gene. The CDR3 nucleotides are TGTGCCAGCAGCGAGGGGACAGTAAATGAGCAGTTCTTC. Translating it yields CASSEGTVNEQFF.

CDR3 sequence: CASRGSGANVLTF. The CDR3 DNA is TGTGCCAGCCGGGGCTCTGGGGCCAACGTCCTGACTTTC. The chain uses TRBV28 and TRBJ2-6; D might be TRBD2 (5 bases). This CDR3 is built from 13 residues. Trimming left V 8 bases short and J 0 bases short, with 5 bases between. CDR1 and CDR2 (germline): MDHEN, SYDVKM.

V is TRBV29-1 and J is TRBJ2-4, with a possible D match to TRBD2 (6 bases). Trimming took off 5 bases at V and 3 bases at J, with 11 bases between the two ends. CDR1 and CDR2 (germline): SQVTM, ANQGSEA. CDR3 length: 13 amino acids. CDR3 nucleotides: TGCAGCGTTTGTTGGGGGGACAAAAACATTCAGTACTTC. Encoded protein: CSVCWGDKNIQYF.

This clone was counted once. The chain uses TRBV7-9 and TRBJ1-3; no reliable D call. Germline values: CDR1 SEHNR, CDR2 FQNEAQ (reference sequence). Trimming took off 5 bases at V and 3 bases at J, with 14 bases between the two ends. This CDR3 is 15 amino acids long. The CDR3 here is CASSGSGWLGNTIYF. Written as DNA, the CDR3 is TGTGCCAGCAGCGGGAGTGGTTGGCTTGGAAACACCATATATTTT.